A selection of T cell receptor beta chains follows, all from one sample in a study of cytomegalovirus exposure and HLA in healthy donors. Measured with immunoSEQ multiplex PCR; TCRdb has only the in-frame clones, and not every one. In the table there are about 140,000 clones, 61% of which are singletons. Sequenced material: PBMCs. Receptors originate from a male donor in good health and CMV-seronegative. Both conserved end residues are part of each CDR3. A D gene is named only where the DNA matches it firmly. Only some rows state a clone size, as once, few, many or a class for expanded clones.

j_gene: TRBJ2-2; d_gene: TRBD1; v_gene: TRBV5-8; abundance: .; CDR3aa: CASSSLQGAWTGELFF; CDR3nt: TGTGCCAGCAGCTCCCTTCAGGGGGCTTGGACCGGGGAGCTGTTTTTT
j_gene: TRBJ2-7; d_gene: .; v_gene: TRBV18; abundance: few; CDR3aa: CASSPPDSSYEQYF; CDR3nt: TGTGCCAGCTCACCACCGGACAGCTCCTACGAGCAGTACTTC
j_gene: TRBJ1-2; d_gene: TRBD1; v_gene: TRBV4-1; abundance: few; CDR3aa: CASSSRQGANYGYPF; CDR3nt: TGCGCCAGCAGCAGCCGACAGGGGGCGAACTATGGCTACCCCTTC
j_gene: TRBJ1-2; d_gene: TRBD1; v_gene: TRBV5-6; abundance: .; CDR3aa: CASSFVPGGAYGYTF; CDR3nt: TGTGCCAGCAGCTTCGTTCCAGGGGGAGCCTATGGCTACACCTTC
j_gene: TRBJ2-5; d_gene: TRBD1; v_gene: TRBV19; abundance: few; CDR3aa: CASSSGTGGSYETQYF; CDR3nt: TGTGCCAGTAGTAGCGGGACAGGGGGATCGTATGAGACCCAGTACTTC
j_gene: TRBJ1-4; d_gene: TRBD1; v_gene: TRBV5-8; abundance: .; CDR3aa: CASSAQDRGHEKLFF; CDR3nt: TGTGCCAGCAGCGCGCAGGACAGGGGCCATGAAAAACTGTTTTTT
j_gene: TRBJ2-4; d_gene: .; v_gene: TRBV5-4; abundance: .; CDR3aa: CASSLAGLSKNIQYF; CDR3nt: TGTGCCAGCAGCTTGGCCGGGTTGAGCAAAAACATTCAGTACTTC
j_gene: TRBJ2-1; d_gene: TRBD2; v_gene: TRBV5-5; abundance: few; CDR3aa: CASSLDSSGGNNEQFF; CDR3nt: TGTGCCAGCAGCTTGGATTCTAGCGGGGGGAACAATGAGCAGTTCTTC
j_gene: TRBJ1-2; d_gene: TRBD1; v_gene: TRBV5-6; abundance: .; CDR3aa: CASSGDRVHGYTF; CDR3nt: TGTGCCAGCAGCGGGGACAGGGTTCATGGCTACACCTTC
j_gene: TRBJ2-3; d_gene: .; v_gene: TRBV9; abundance: .; CDR3aa: CASSVSGGTDTQYF; CDR3nt: TGTGCCAGCAGCGTGTCAGGGGGCACAGATACGCAGTATTTT
j_gene: TRBJ1-5; d_gene: .; v_gene: TRBV5-1; abundance: .; CDR3aa: CASSLGGGVGNQPQHF; CDR3nt: TGCGCCAGCAGCTTAGGGGGAGGGGTGGGCAATCAGCCCCAGCATTTT
j_gene: TRBJ1-1; d_gene: .; v_gene: TRBV28; abundance: .; CDR3aa: CASSGHGGSTEAFF; CDR3nt: TGTGCCAGCAGTGGCCACGGGGGGAGCACTGAAGCTTTCTTT
j_gene: TRBJ2-3; d_gene: .; v_gene: TRBV11-2; abundance: .; CDR3aa: CASITGDTQYF; CDR3nt: TGTGCCAGCATCACCGGAGATACGCAGTATTTT
j_gene: TRBJ2-2; d_gene: TRBD1; v_gene: TRBV6-1; abundance: .; CDR3aa: CASTPGQANTGELFF; CDR3nt: TGTGCCAGCACCCCGGGACAGGCGAACACCGGGGAGCTGTTTTTT
j_gene: TRBJ1-3; d_gene: .; v_gene: TRBV6-1; abundance: .; CDR3aa: CASSLAAGNTIYF; CDR3nt: TGTGCCAGCAGCCTGGCGGCTGGAAACACCATATATTTT
j_gene: TRBJ1-5; d_gene: TRBD1; v_gene: TRBV4-1; abundance: few; CDR3aa: CASSLDREGQPQHF; CDR3nt: TGCGCCAGCAGCTTGGACAGGGAAGGACAGCCCCAGCATTTT
j_gene: TRBJ2-7; d_gene: TRBD1; v_gene: TRBV27; abundance: .; CDR3aa: CASSFTGGGYEQYF; CDR3nt: TGTGCCAGCAGTTTTACAGGGGGCGGCTACGAGCAGTACTTC
j_gene: TRBJ2-1; d_gene: TRBD2; v_gene: TRBV13; abundance: .; CDR3aa: CASSLGLAVYNEQFF; CDR3nt: TGTGCCAGCAGCCTGGGACTAGCGGTATACAATGAGCAGTTCTTC
j_gene: TRBJ2-5; d_gene: TRBD1; v_gene: TRBV29-1; abundance: once; CDR3aa: CSVGRAGGRETQYF; CDR3nt: TGCAGCGTTGGTAGGGCAGGGGGCAGGGAGACCCAGTACTTC
j_gene: TRBJ1-6; d_gene: .; v_gene: TRBV15; abundance: .; CDR3aa: CATSRDSLAGSSYNSPLHF; CDR3nt: TGTGCCACCAGCAGAGATTCGTTGGCAGGTTCTTCCTATAATTCACCCCTCCACTTT
j_gene: TRBJ2-7; d_gene: .; v_gene: TRBV6-5; abundance: .; CDR3aa: CASSYATTYEQYF; CDR3nt: TGTGCCAGCAGTTACGCGACAACCTACGAGCAGTACTTC
j_gene: TRBJ1-5; d_gene: .; v_gene: TRBV11-2; abundance: .; CDR3aa: CASASSGLSDQPQHF; CDR3nt: TGTGCCAGCGCCTCTTCGGGACTGAGTGATCAGCCCCAGCATTTT
j_gene: TRBJ2-3; d_gene: .; v_gene: TRBV4-1; abundance: .; CDR3aa: CASSQDQSVWPRTDTQYF; CDR3nt: TGCGCCAGCAGCCAAGATCAGTCCGTCTGGCCCCGCACAGATACGCAGTATTTT
j_gene: TRBJ2-5; d_gene: .; v_gene: TRBV7-6; abundance: .; CDR3aa: CASSLAQVETQYF; CDR3nt: TGTGCCAGCAGCTTAGCGCAGGTGGAGACCCAGTACTTC
j_gene: TRBJ1-2; d_gene: .; v_gene: TRBV7-8; abundance: few; CDR3aa: CASSLEGDGYTF; CDR3nt: TGTGCCAGCAGCTTAGAGGGGGATGGCTACACCTTC
j_gene: TRBJ2-1; d_gene: .; v_gene: TRBV18; abundance: .; CDR3aa: CASSPPGGVRAYNEQFF; CDR3nt: TGTGCCAGCTCACCACCGGGAGGAGTCCGCGCCTACAATGAGCAGTTCTTC
j_gene: TRBJ1-4; d_gene: .; v_gene: TRBV9; abundance: .; CDR3aa: CASSASGAATNEKLFF; CDR3nt: TGTGCCAGCAGCGCATCGGGAGCAGCAACTAATGAAAAACTGTTTTTT
j_gene: TRBJ1-4; d_gene: TRBD1; v_gene: TRBV6-1; abundance: many; CDR3aa: CASSQGARGKLFF; CDR3nt: TGTGCCAGCAGTCAGGGGGCCAGGGGAAAACTGTTTTTT
j_gene: TRBJ1-2; d_gene: TRBD1; v_gene: TRBV7-9; abundance: .; CDR3aa: CASSSTRDRGAYGYTF; CDR3nt: TGTGCCAGCAGCTCGACCCGGGACAGGGGGGCCTATGGCTACACCTTC
j_gene: TRBJ1-2; d_gene: TRBD1; v_gene: TRBV27; abundance: .; CDR3aa: CASSWAGQGNYGYTF; CDR3nt: TGTGCCAGCAGTTGGGCGGGACAGGGTAACTATGGCTACACCTTC
j_gene: TRBJ2-5; d_gene: TRBD2; v_gene: TRBV5-4; abundance: once; CDR3aa: CASSLDGTRGETQYF; CDR3nt: TGTGCCAGCAGCTTAGACGGGACTAGGGGAGAGACCCAGTACTTC
j_gene: TRBJ1-6; d_gene: .; v_gene: TRBV9; abundance: .; CDR3aa: CASSPSGSSYNSPLHF; CDR3nt: TGTGCCAGCAGCCCAAGCGGTAGCTCCTATAATTCACCCCTCCACTTT
j_gene: TRBJ2-5; d_gene: TRBD2; v_gene: TRBV5-1; abundance: .; CDR3aa: CASSSPRSGAQQETQYF; CDR3nt: TGCGCCAGCAGCTCCCCTCGTAGCGGGGCTCAACAAGAGACCCAGTACTTC
j_gene: TRBJ2-1; d_gene: TRBD1; v_gene: TRBV4-1; abundance: .; CDR3aa: CASSLGQGNEQFF; CDR3nt: TGCGCCAGCAGCCTGGGACAGGGCAATGAGCAGTTCTTC
j_gene: TRBJ2-7; d_gene: TRBD1; v_gene: TRBV11-2; abundance: .; CDR3aa: CASSLDWASPGGEQYF; CDR3nt: TGTGCCAGCAGCTTAGATTGGGCCTCCCCAGGGGGCGAGCAGTACTTC
j_gene: TRBJ1-6; d_gene: TRBD1; v_gene: TRBV7-9; abundance: few; CDR3aa: CSSSLDRTGQSPLHF; CDR3nt: TGTTCCAGCAGCTTAGATAGGACAGGGCAATCACCCCTCCACTTT
j_gene: TRBJ2-7; d_gene: .; v_gene: TRBV2; abundance: .; CDR3aa: CARNRDTSSYEQYF; CDR3nt: TGTGCCAGGAACCGGGACACCAGCTCCTACGAGCAGTACTTC
j_gene: TRBJ2-3; d_gene: .; v_gene: TRBV27; abundance: .; CDR3aa: CASSLASTDTQYF; CDR3nt: TGTGCCAGCAGTTTGGCTAGCACAGATACGCAGTATTTT
j_gene: TRBJ1-1; d_gene: TRBD1; v_gene: TRBV12-5; abundance: few; CDR3aa: CASVRGLQYTEAFF; CDR3nt: TGTGCTAGTGTTAGGGGGCTGCAGTACACTGAAGCTTTCTTT
j_gene: TRBJ2-3; d_gene: .; v_gene: TRBV5-1; abundance: .; CDR3aa: CASSPDNPRTDTQYF; CDR3nt: TGCGCCAGCAGCCCTGACAATCCTCGCACAGATACGCAGTATTTT
j_gene: TRBJ2-7; d_gene: .; v_gene: TRBV6-5; abundance: .; CDR3aa: CASSYSEQGMYEQYF; CDR3nt: TGTGCCAGCAGTTACTCGGAGCAGGGGATGTACGAGCAGTACTTC
j_gene: TRBJ1-1; d_gene: .; v_gene: TRBV2; abundance: .; CDR3aa: CASTSTEAFF; CDR3nt: TGTGCCAGCACTAGCACTGAAGCTTTCTTT
j_gene: TRBJ2-1; d_gene: TRBD2; v_gene: TRBV5-1; abundance: .; CDR3aa: CASSTERRGAYNEQFF; CDR3nt: TGCGCCAGCAGCACCGAACGGCGGGGGGCCTACAATGAGCAGTTCTTC
j_gene: TRBJ1-6; d_gene: TRBD1; v_gene: TRBV4-3; abundance: once; CDR3aa: CASSQRAGTGKSPLHF; CDR3nt: TGCGCCAGCAGCCAAAGAGCCGGGACAGGAAAGTCACCCCTCCACTTT
j_gene: TRBJ2-3; d_gene: TRBD1; v_gene: TRBV10-2; abundance: .; CDR3aa: CASSSDRATDTQYF; CDR3nt: TGCGCCAGCAGCTCGGACAGGGCTACAGATACGCAGTATTTT
j_gene: TRBJ1-4; d_gene: .; v_gene: TRBV11-2; abundance: .; CDR3aa: CASSIDGVGGEKLFF; CDR3nt: TGTGCCAGCAGCATTGACGGGGTAGGAGGGGAAAAACTGTTTTTT